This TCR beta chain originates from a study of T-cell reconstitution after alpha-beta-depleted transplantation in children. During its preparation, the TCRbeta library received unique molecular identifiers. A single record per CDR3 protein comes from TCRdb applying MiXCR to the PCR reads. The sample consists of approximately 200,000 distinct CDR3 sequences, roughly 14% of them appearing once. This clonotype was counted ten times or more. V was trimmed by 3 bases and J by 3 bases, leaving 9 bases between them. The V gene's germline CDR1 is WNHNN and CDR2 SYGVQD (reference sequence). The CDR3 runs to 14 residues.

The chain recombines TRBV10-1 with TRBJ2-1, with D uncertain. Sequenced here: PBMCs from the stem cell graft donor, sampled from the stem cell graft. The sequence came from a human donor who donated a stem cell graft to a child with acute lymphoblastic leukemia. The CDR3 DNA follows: TGCGCCAGCAGTGATTTTAGGGACTACAATGAGCAGTTCTTC. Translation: CASSDFRDYNEQFF.